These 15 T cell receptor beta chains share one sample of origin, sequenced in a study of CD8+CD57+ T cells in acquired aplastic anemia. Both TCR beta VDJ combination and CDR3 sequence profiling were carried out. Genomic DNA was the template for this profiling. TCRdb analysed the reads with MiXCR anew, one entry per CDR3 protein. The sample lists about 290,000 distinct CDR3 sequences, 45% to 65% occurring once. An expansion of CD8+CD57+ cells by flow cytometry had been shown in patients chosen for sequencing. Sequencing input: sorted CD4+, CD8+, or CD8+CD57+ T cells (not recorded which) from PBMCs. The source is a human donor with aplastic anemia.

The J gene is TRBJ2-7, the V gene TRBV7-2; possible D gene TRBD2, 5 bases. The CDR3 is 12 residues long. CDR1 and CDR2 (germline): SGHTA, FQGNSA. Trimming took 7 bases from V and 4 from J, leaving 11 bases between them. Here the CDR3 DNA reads TGTGCCAGCACACCGGGAATATACGAGCAGTACTTC. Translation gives CASTPGIYEQYF.

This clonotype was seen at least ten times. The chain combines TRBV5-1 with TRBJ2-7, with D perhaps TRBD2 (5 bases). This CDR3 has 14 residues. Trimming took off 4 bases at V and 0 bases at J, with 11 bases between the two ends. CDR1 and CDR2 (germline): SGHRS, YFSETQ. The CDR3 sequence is CASSTWTDSYEQYF. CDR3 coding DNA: TGCGCCAGCAGCACATGGACTGACTCCTACGAGCAGTACTTC.

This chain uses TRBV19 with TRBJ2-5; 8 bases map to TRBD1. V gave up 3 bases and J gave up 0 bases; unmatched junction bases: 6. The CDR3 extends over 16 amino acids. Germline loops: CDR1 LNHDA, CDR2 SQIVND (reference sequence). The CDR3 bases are TGTGCCAGTAGTATCCCAGGGGGCCGTGACCAAGAGACCCAGTACTTC. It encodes CASSIPGGRDQETQYF.

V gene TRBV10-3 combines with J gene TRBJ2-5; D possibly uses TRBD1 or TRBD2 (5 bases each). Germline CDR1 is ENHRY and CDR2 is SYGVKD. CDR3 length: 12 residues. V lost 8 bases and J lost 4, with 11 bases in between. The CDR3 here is CAIAGSGETQYF. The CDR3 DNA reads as TGTGCCATCGCAGGGAGTGGAGAGACCCAGTACTTC.

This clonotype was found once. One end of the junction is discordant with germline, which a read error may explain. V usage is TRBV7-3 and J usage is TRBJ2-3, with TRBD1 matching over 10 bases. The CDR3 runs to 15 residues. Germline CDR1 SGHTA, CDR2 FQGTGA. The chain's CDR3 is CASSQEGTGADTQYF. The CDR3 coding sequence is TGCGCCAGCAGCCAAGAGGGGACAGGGGCAGATACGCAGTATTTT. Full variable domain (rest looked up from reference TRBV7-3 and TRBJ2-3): GAGVSQTPSNKVTEKGKYVELRCDPISGHTALYWYRQSLGQGPEFLIYFQGTGAADDSGLPNDRFFAVRPEGSVSTLKIQRTERGDSAVYLCASSQEGTGADTQYFGPGTRLTVL.

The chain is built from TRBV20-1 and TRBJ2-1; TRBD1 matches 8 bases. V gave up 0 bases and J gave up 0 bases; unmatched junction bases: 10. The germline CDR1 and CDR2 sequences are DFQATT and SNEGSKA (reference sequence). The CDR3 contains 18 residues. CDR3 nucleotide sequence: TGCAGTGCTAGAGATCGAGACAGGGGTCTGAGCTCCTACAATGAGCAGTTCTTC. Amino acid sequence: CSARDRDRGLSSYNEQFF.

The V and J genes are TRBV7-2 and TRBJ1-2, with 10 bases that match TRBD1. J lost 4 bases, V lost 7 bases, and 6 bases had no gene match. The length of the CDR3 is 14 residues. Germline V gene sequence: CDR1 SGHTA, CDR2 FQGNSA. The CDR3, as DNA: TGTGCCAGCAAAAAGACAGGGGGCACCTATGGCTACACCTTC. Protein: CASKKTGGTYGYTF. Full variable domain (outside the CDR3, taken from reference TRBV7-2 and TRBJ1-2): GAGVSQSPSNKVTEKGKDVELRCDPISGHTALYWYRQSLGQGLEFLIYFQGNSAPDKSGLPSDRFSAERTGGSVSTLTIQRTQQEDSAVYLCASKKTGGTYGYTFGSGTRLTVV.

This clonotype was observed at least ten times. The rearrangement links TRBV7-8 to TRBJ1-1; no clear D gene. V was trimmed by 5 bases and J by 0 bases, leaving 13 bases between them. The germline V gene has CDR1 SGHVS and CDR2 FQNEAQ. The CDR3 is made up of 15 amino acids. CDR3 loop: CASSPRASMNTEAFF. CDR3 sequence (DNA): TGTGCCAGCAGCCCGAGAGCTAGCATGAACACTGAAGCTTTCTTT.

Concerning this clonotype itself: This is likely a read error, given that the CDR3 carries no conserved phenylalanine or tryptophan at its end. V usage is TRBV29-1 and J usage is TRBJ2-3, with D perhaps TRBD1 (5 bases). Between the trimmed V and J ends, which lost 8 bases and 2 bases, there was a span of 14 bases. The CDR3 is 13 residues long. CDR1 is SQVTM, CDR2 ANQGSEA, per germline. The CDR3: CSHRWSLTDTQYL. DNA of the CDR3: TGCAGCCACAGGTGGAGCCTCACAGATACGCAGTATCTT.

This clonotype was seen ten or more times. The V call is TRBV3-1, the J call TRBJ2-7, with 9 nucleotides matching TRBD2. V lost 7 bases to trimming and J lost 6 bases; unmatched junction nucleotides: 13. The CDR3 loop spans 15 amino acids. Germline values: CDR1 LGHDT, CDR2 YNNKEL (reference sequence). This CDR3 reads CASNRRASGESEQYF. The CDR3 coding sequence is TGTGCCAGCAATAGGAGGGCTAGCGGGGAATCCGAGCAGTACTTC.

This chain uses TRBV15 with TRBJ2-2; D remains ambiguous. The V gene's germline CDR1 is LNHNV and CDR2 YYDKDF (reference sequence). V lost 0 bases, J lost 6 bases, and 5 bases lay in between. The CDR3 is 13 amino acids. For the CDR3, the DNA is TGTGCCACCAGCAGAGATTCTCCCGGGGAGCTGTTTTTT. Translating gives CATSRDSPGELFF.

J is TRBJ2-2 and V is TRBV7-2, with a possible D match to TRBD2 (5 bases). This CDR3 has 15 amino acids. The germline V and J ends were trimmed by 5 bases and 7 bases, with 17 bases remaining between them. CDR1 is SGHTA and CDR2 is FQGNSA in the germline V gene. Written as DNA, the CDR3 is TGTGCCAGCAGCCCCTGGTGGGGTCGGGGCGGGGAGCTGTTTTTT. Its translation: CASSPWWGRGGELFF.

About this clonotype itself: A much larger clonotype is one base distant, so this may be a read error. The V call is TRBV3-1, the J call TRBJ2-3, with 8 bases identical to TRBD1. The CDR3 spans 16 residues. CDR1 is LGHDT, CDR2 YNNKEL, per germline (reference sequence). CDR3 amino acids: CAGSQAAARGQGTQYF. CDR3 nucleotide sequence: TGTGCCGGCAGCCAAGCAGCGGCCAGGGGGCAAGGTACGCAGTATTTT.

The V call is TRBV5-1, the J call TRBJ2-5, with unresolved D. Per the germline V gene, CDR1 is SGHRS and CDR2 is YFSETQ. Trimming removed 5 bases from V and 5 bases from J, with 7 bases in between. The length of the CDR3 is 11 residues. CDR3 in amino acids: CASSWKETQYF. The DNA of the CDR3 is TGCGCCAGCAGTTGGAAGGAGACCCAGTACTTC.

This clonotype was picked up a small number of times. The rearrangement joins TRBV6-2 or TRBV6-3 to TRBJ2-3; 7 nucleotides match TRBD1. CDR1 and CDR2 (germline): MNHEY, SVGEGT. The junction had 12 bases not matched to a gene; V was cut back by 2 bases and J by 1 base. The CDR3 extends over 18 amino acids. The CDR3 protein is CASSYPPDRVKGTDTQYF. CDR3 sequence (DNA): TGTGCCAGCAGTTACCCCCCCGACAGGGTGAAGGGCACAGATACGCAGTATTTT.